The T cell receptor (beta chain) described here comes from a study of CDR3 diversity in severe acne. This clonotype has ten or more counts. Germline-derived CDR1 and CDR2 are SGHDN and FVKESK. The CDR3 length is 15 residues. V lost 2 bases, J lost 1 base, and 11 bases lay in between. Each CDR3 protein gets one entry after TCRdb re-called the PCR reads with MiXCR. In the table there are over 85,000 distinct CDR3 sequences, roughly 51% of which are singletons. The TCR comes from a male donor with acne. Sequenced: blood. The J gene is TRBJ1-1, the V gene TRBV14, with D tentatively TRBD1 (5 bases). The CDR3 nucleotides read TGTGCCAGCAGCCAATGGGACCGAGCGAACACTGAAGCTTTCTTT. Translation gives CASSQWDRANTEAFF. Drawing the rest from reference TRBV14 and TRBJ1-1, the complete variable domain is EAGVTQFPSHSVIEKGQTVTLRCDPISGHDNLYWYRRVMGKEIKFLLHFVKESKQDESGMPNNRFLAERTGGTYSTLKVQPAELEDSGVYFCASSQWDRANTEAFFGQGTRLTVV.